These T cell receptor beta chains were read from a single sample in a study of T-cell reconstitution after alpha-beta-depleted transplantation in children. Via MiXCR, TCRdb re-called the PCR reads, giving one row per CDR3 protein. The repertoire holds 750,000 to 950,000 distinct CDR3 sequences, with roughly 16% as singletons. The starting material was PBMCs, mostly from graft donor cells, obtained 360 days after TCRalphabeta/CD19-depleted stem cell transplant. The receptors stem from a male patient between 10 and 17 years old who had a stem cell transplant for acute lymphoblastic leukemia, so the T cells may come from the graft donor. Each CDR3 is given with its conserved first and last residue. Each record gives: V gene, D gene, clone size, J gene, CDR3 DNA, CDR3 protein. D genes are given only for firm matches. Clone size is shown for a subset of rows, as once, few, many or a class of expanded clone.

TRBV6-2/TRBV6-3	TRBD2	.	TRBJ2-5	TGTGCCAGCAGTTACTACGGGGGGAAAGAGACCCAGTACTTC	CASSYYGGKETQYF
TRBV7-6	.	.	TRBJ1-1	TGTGCCAGCAGCCGAGGGGTGCCGGGGGTTGGGGCTGAAGCTTTCTTT	CASSRGVPGVGAEAFF
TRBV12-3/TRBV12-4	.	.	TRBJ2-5	TGTGCCAGCAGTTTATATAGGGTTGCTCAAGAGACCCAGTACTTC	CASSLYRVAQETQYF
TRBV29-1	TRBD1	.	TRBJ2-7	TGCAGCGTTTTGTCACAGGGGAGCTACGAGCAGTACTTC	CSVLSQGSYEQYF
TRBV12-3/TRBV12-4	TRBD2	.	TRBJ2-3	TGTGCCAGCACCACCACGGGTAGCGGGAGCTCGGCGACAGATACGCAGTATTTT	CASTTTGSGSSATDTQYF
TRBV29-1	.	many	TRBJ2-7	TGCAGCGTCCTGGGGGGGCTTGGCTCCTACGAGCAGTACTTC	CSVLGGLGSYEQYF
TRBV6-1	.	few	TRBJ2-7	TGTGCCAGCAGTGATGGATACTACGAGCAGTACTTC	CASSDGYYEQYF
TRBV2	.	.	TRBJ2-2	TGTGCCAGCGAATGGACAGCGAACACCGGGGAGCTGTTTTTT	CASEWTANTGELFF
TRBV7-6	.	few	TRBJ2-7	TGTGCCAGCAGCTTAGCGCGGTCTGCGGGGCCGTACGAGCAGTACTTC	CASSLARSAGPYEQYF
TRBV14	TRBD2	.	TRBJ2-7	TGTGCCAGCAGCCAAACGGGAGGCCTTAAACAGTACGAGCAGTACTTC	CASSQTGGLKQYEQYF
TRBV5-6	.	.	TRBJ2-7	TGTGCCAGCAGCTTGGGAGGGGGGAAGGCCTACGAGCAGTACTTC	CASSLGGGKAYEQYF
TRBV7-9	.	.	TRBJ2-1	TGTGCCAGCAGAGCCACTCGGGATGAGCAGTTCTTC	CASRATRDEQFF
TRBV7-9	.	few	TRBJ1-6	TGTGCCAGCAGCCAACTAACAGGGTGGGATTCACCCCTCCACTTT	CASSQLTGWDSPLHF
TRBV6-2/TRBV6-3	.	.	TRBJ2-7	TGTGCCAGCAGGAGTAGCGGTGGGTACGAGCAGTACTTC	CASRSSGGYEQYF
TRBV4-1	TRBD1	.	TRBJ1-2	TGCGCCAGCAGCCGGGGGACAGGGGGATTCTATGGCTACACCTTC	CASSRGTGGFYGYTF
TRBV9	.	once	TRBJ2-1	TGTGCCAGCAGCGTATGGGGGGGCGTGGAGCAGTTCTTC	CASSVWGGVEQFF
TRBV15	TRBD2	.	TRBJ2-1	TGTGCCACCAGCAGAGATCTAGCGGGAGAGGGTGAGCAGTTCTTC	CATSRDLAGEGEQFF
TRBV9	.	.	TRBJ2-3	TGTGCCAGCAGCGCTGAAGGCACAGATACGCAGTATTTT	CASSAEGTDTQYF
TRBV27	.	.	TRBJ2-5	TGTGCCAGCAGTTTCCTAGGGGGGGTTCAAGAGACCCAGTACTTC	CASSFLGGVQETQYF
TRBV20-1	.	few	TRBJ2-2	TGCAGTCAAGACAGGCTGAACACCGGGGAGCTGTTTTTT	CSQDRLNTGELFF
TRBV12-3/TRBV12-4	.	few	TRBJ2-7	TGTGCCAGCGGGAGGCCATCCTACGAGCAGTACTTC	CASGRPSYEQYF
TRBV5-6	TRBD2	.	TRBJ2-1	TGTGCCAGCAGCCCGGGCCGGGGGGGCGATAAGAATGAGCAGTTCTTC	CASSPGRGGDKNEQFF
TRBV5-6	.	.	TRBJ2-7	TGTGCCAGCAGCTATGGATCCGGGGAGCAGTACTTC	CASSYGSGEQYF
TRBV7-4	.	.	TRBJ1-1	TGTGCCAGACTTCCTCGCAACCAGGGTAACACTGAAGCTTTCTTT	CARLPRNQGNTEAFF
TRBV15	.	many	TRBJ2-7	TGTGCCACCAGCGGGGCGTCTCGGGAGCAGTACTTC	CATSGASREQYF
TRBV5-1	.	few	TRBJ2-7	TGCGCCAGCAGCCACGGACAGATCCACGCCTACGAGCAGTACTTC	CASSHGQIHAYEQYF
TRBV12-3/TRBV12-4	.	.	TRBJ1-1	TGTGCCAGCAGTTTAGGGGGAGTGGCGAACACTGAAGCTTTCTTT	CASSLGGVANTEAFF